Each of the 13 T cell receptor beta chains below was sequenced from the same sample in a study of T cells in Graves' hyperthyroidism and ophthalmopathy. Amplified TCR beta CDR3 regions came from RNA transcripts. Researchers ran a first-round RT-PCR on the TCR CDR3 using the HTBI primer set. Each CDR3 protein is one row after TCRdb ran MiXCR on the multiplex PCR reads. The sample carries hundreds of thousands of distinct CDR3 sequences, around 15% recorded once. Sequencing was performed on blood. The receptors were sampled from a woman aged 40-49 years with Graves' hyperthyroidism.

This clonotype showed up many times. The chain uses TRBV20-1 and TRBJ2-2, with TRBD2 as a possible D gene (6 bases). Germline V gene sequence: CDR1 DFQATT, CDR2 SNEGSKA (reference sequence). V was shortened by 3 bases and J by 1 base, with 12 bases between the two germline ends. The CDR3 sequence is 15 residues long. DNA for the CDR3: TGCAGTGCTAGGGGGGGTTCGGTGAACACCGGGGAGCTGTTTTTT. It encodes CSARGGSVNTGELFF.

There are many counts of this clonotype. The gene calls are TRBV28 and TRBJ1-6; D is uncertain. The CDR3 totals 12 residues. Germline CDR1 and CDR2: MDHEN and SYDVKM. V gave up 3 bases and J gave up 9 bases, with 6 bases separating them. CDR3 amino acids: CASSFGSSPLHF. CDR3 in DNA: TGTGCCAGCAGTTTTGGCAGTTCACCCCTCCACTTT.

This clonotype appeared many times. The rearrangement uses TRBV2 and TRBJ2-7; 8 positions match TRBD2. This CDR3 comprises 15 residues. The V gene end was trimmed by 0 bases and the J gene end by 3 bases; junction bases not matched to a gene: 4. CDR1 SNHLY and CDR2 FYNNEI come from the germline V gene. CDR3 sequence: CASSEAGLAIYEQYF. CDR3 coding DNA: TGTGCCAGCAGTGAAGCCGGACTAGCAATCTACGAGCAGTACTTC.

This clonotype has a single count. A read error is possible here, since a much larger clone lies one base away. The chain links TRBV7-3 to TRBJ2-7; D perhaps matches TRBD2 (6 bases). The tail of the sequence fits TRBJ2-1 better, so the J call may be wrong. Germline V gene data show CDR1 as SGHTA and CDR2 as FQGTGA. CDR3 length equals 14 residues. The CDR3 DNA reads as TGTGCCAGCAGCTCCGGGACTGTTCCCTACGAGCAGTTCTTC. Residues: CASSSGTVPYEQFF.

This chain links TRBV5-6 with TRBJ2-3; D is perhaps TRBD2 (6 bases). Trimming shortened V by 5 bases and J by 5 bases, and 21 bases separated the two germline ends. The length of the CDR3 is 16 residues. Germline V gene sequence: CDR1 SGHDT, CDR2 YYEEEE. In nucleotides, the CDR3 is TGTGCCAGCAGTCTGGCGGAGGGCGGTGGAGAAGATACGCAGTATTTT. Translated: CASSLAEGGGEDTQYF. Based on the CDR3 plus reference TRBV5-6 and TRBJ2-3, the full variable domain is DAGVTQSPTHLIKTRGQQVTLRCSPKSGHDTVSWYQQALGQGPQFIFQYYEEEERQRGNFPDRFSGHQFPNYSSELNVNALLLGDSALYLCASSLAEGGGEDTQYFGPGTRLTVL.

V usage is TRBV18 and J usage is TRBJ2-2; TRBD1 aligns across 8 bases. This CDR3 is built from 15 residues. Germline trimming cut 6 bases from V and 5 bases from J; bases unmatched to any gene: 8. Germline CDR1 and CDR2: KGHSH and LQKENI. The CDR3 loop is CASSPGGADTGELFF. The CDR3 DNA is TGTGCCAGCTCCCCAGGGGGCGCGGATACCGGGGAGCTGTTTTTT.

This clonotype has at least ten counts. The CDR3 protein is CASSLDISGNTEAFF. The CDR3 coding sequence is TGTGCCAGCAGCTTAGATATCTCGGGAAACACTGAAGCTTTCTTT. V and J are TRBV7-8 and TRBJ1-1; D remains ambiguous. The V end was cut by 1 base, the J end by 2 bases, with 11 bases between. This CDR3 spans 15 amino acids. Germline CDR1 and CDR2: SGHVS and FQNEAQ.

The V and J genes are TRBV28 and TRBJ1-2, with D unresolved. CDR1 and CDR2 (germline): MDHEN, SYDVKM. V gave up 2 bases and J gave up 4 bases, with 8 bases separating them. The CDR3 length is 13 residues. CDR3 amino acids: CASSLENGYGYTF. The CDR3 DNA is TGTGCCAGCAGTTTAGAGAACGGCTATGGCTACACCTTC.

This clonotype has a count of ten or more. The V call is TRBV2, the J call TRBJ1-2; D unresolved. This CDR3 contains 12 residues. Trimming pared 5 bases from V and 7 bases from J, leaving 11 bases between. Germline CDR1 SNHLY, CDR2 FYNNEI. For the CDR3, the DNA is TGTGCCAGCAGTAACGGGCAGAGTGGCTACACCTTC. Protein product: CASSNGQSGYTF.

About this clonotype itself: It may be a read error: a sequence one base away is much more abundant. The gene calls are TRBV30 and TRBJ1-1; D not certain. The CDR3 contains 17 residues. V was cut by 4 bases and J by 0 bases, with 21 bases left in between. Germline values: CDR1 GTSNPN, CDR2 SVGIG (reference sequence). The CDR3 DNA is TGTGCCTGGACCTCACGGGAAGGGCGGGCCGTGAACACTGAAGCTTTCTTT. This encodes CAWTSREGRAVNTEAFF.

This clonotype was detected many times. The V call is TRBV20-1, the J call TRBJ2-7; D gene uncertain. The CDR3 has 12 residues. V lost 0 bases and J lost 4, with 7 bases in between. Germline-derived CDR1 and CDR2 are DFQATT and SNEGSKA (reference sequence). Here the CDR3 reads CSARDLGYEQYF. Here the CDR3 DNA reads TGCAGTGCTAGAGATCTTGGTTACGAGCAGTACTTC.

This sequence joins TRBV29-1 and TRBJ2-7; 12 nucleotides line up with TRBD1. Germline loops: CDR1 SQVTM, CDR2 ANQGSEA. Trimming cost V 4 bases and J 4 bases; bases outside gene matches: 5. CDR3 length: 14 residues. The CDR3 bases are TGCAGCGTTGCGGGACAGGGGGCGTTTTACGAGCAGTACTTC. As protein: CSVAGQGAFYEQYF.

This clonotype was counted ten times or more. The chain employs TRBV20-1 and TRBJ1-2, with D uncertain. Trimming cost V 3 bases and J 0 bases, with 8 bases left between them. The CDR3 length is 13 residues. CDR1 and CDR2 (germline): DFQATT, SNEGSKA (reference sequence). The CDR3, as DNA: TGCAGTGCTAGTGTTCCCCCTAACTATGGCTACACCTTC. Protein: CSASVPPNYGYTF.